Included here is one T cell receptor beta chain sequence, with context. The data belong to a study of shared clonotypes between healthy human individuals. Germline-derived CDR1 and CDR2 are SGHTA and FQGNSA. With 1 base removed from V and 4 bases from J, the gap between germline ends came to 8 bases. The CDR3 totals 14 residues. TCRdb's table, derived via immunoSEQ multiplex PCR, lists solely in-frame clones and lacks some. The table records approximately 2,300,000 clones, around 90% of them present only once. This TCR came from a man aged 18 to 35 in good health. Some clones in this sample may be carry-over from other donors' samples. The source material was naive CD4+ T cells from PBMCs. Specified subset: CD45RA+ positively selected. J is TRBJ1-5 and V is TRBV7-2; no clear D gene. CDR3 sequence (DNA): TGTGCCAGCAGCTTAGAAGCAGCAAATCAGCCCCAGCATTTT. Translating gives CASSLEAANQPQHF.